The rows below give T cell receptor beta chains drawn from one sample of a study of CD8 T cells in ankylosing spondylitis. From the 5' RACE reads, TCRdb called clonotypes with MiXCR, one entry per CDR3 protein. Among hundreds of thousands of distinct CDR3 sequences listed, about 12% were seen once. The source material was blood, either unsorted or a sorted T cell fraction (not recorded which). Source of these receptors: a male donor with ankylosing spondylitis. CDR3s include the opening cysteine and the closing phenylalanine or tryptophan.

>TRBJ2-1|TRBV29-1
CSAGSGTRSYNEQFF
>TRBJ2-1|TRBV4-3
CASSKTSGYSYNEQFF
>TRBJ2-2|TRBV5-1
CASSLQGATGELFF
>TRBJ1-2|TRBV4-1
CASSQRGTDNYGYTF
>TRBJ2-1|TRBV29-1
CSAARLRNPHEQFF
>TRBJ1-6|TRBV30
CAWSRIHSPLHF
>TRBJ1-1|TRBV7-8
CASSVDRGLTEAFF
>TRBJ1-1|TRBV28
CASSFPGDTEAFF
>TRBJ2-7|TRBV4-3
CASSNEIIRTGSSYEQYF
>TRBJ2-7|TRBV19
CAITGTHKPQYF
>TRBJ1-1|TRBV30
CAWRPGWNTEAFF
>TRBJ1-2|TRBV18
CASSPGVGGYTF
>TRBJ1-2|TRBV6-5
CASSYNALNYGYTF
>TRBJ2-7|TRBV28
CASSSLTYEQYF
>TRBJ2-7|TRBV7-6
CASSDFRTGPHEQYF
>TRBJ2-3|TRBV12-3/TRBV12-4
CASSPWAGALDTQYF
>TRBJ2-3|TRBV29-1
CSVDAQGPGAQYF
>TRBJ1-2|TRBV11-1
CASSPGGRALYGYTF
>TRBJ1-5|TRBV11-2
CASSLSTGINQPQHF
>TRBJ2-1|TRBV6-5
CASSSRPGQKYNEQFF